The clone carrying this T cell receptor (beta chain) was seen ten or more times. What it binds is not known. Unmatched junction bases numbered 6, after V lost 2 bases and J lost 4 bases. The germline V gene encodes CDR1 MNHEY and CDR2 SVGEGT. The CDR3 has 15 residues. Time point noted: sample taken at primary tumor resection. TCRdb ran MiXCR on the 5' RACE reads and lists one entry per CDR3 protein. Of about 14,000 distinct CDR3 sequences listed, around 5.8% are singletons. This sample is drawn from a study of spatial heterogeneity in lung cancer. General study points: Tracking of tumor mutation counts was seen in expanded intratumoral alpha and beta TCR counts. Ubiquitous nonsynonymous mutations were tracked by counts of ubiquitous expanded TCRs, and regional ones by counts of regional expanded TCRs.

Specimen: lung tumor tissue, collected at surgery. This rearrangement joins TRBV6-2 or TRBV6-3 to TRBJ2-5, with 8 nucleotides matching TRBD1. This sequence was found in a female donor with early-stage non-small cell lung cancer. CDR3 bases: TGTGCCAGCAGTTACGTGGGACAGGTCGGAGAGACCCAGTACTTC. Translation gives CASSYVGQVGETQYF.